This T cell receptor beta chain is from a study of shared clonotypes between healthy human individuals. Study-level findings and limits: Rarefaction exposed incomplete sorted-subset sequencing despite large depth.

Generated by immunoSEQ multiplex PCR, the TCRdb table keeps only in-frame clones and is missing some. The sample consists of roughly 1.5 million clones, 95% to 99% of them appearing once. Concerning this clone itself: Antigen specificity is unknown. Other DNA sequences in this sample translate to the same CDR3.

There are 11 residues in the CDR3. V was shortened by 5 bases and J by 5 bases, with 7 bases between the two germline ends. Germline V gene data show CDR1 as MDHEN and CDR2 as SYDVKM. Sequenced: naive CD4+ T cells sorted from blood. Subset indicated: CD45RA+ positively selected. J is TRBJ2-7 and V is TRBV28; D not certain. The receptor was isolated from a man aged 25-45 years in good health. The CDR3 DNA follows: TGTGCCAGCAGTAGAAGGCACGAGCAGTACTTC. It codes for CASSRRHEQYF.